This T cell receptor (beta chain) was obtained from a study of cytomegalovirus exposure and HLA in healthy donors. It was with 60 Vbeta and 13 Jbeta primers that the PCR ran. Only in-frame clones appear in the TCRdb table, and some are missing; sequencing was by immunoSEQ multiplex PCR. The table records 150,000 to 200,000 clones, roughly 80% of them present only once. The V segment lost 3 bases and the J segment 5 bases; nucleotides outside the gene matches: 10. CDR1 and CDR2 (germline): MNHEY, SMNVEV (reference sequence). This CDR3 region has 16 residues. The sample consisted of PBMCs. The rearrangement joins TRBV27 to TRBJ2-1; 7 nucleotides agree with TRBD2. This clonotype was obtained from a female donor in good health and CMV-seronegative. The CDR3 coding sequence is TGTGCCAGCAGTTTTCTAGGCGGGAGATGGGACAATGAGCAGTTCTTC. It codes for CASSFLGGRWDNEQFF.